This TCR beta chain was sequenced in a study of cytomegalovirus exposure and HLA in healthy donors. Concerning this clone: Its specificity is not known.

Primers included in the PCR were 60 Vbeta and 13 Jbeta primers. Methods used by the authors: An analysis performed later counted 70 million to 90 million unique TCR beta chains (around 9.9 million of them shared). This table comes from immunoSEQ multiplex PCR, and its TCRdb copy is limited to in-frame clones, with some not included. V, J and clone size derive from that table, while D and trimming were established from the DNA sequence. The profile shows roughly 190,000 clones, about 86% of them singletons. Trimming removed 3 bases from V and 6 bases from J, with 20 bases in between. This CDR3 is built from 17 residues. Germline lookup yields CDR1 MNHNS and CDR2 SASEGT. Overall study findings and caveats: In a later analysis, specific HLA alleles were associated with under 20,000 TCR beta sequences at a 0.05 false discovery rate. A few chains tied to CMV proved CMV antigen-specific in vitro.

The chain uses TRBV6-1 and TRBJ2-2; D not resolved. What was sequenced was PBMCs. This TCR was sampled from a man aged 35 to 55 in good health and CMV-seropositive. CDR3 DNA: TGTGCCAGCAGTGAGCTCCCTAGGCTGGCGGATCCCGGGGAGCTGTTTTTT. Translation gives CASSELPRLADPGELFF.